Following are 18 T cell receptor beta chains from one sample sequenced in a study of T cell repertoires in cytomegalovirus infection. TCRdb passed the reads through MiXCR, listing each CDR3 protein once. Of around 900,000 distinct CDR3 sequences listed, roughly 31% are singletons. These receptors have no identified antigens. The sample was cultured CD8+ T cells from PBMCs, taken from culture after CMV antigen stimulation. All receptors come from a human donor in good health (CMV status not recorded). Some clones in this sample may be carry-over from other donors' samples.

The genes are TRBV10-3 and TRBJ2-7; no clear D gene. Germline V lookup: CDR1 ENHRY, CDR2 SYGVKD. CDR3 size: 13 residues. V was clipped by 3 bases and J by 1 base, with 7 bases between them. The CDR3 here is CAISENLSYEQYV. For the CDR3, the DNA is TGTGCCATCAGTGAAAACTTGTCCTACGAGCAGTACGTC.

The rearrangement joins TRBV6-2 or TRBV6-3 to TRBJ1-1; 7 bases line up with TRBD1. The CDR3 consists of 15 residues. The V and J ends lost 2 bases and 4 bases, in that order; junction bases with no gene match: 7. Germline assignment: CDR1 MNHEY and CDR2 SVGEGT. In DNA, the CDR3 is TGTGCCAGCAGTTACGGACTACAGGGGAGCACTGAAGCTTTCTTT. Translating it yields CASSYGLQGSTEAFF.

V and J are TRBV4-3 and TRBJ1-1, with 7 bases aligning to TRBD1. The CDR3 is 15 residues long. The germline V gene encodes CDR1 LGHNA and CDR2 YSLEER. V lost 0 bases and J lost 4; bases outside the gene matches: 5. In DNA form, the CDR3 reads TGCGCCAGCAGCCAAGATGGGCAGGGGGTCACTGAAGCTTTCTTT. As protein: CASSQDGQGVTEAFF.

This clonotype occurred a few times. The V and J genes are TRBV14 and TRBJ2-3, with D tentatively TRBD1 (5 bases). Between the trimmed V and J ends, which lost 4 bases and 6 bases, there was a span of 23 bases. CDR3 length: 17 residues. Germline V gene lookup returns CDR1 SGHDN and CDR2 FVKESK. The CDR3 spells CASSPDRRQIAVDTQYF. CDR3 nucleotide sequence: TGTGCCAGCAGCCCTGACCGGCGACAGATTGCAGTCGATACGCAGTATTTT. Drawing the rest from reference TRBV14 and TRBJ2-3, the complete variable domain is EAGVTQFPSHSVIEKGQTVTLRCDPISGHDNLYWYRRVMGKEIKFLLHFVKESKQDESGMPNNRFLAERTGGTYSTLKVQPAELEDSGVYFCASSPDRRQIAVDTQYFGPGTRLTVL.

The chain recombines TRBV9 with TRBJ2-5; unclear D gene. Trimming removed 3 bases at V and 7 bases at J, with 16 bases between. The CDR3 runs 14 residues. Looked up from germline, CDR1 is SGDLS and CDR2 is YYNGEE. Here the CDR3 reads CASSDKIPGGTQYF. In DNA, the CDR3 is TGTGCCAGCAGCGACAAAATACCGGGCGGGACCCAGTACTTC.

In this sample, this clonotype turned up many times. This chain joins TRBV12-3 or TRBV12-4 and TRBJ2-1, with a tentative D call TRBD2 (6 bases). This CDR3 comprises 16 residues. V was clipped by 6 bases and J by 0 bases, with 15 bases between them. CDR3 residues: CASRGAGSYSYNEQFF. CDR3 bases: TGTGCCAGCAGAGGGGCGGGGAGCTACTCCTACAATGAGCAGTTCTTC.

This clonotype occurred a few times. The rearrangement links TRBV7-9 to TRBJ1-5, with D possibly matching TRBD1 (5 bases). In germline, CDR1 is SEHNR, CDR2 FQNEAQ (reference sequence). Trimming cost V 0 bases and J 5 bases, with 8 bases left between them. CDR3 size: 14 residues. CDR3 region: CASSLAGVYQPQHF. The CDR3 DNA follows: TGTGCCAGCAGCTTAGCAGGGGTATATCAGCCCCAGCATTTT.

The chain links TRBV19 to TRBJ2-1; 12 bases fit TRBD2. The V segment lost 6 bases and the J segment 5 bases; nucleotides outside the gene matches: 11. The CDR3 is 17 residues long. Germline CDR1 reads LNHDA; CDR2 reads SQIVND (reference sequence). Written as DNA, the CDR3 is TGTGCCAGTAGCCTGAGACTAGCGGGGGCCCGGAACAATGAGCAGTTCTTC. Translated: CASSLRLAGARNNEQFF.

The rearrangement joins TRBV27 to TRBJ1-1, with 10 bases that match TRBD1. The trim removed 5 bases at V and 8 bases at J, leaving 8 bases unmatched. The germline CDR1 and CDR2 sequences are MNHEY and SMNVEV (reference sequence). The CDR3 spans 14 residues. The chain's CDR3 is CASSPGTGVGEAFF. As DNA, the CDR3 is TGTGCCAGCAGTCCTGGGACAGGGGTGGGAGAAGCTTTCTTT.

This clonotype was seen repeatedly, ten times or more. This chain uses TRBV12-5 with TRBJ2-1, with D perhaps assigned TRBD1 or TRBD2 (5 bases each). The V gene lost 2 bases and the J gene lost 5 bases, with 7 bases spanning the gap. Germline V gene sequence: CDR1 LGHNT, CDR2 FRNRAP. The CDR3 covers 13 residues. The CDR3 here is CASGLWGNNEQFF. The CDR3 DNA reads TGTGCTAGTGGTTTGTGGGGGAACAATGAGCAGTTCTTC. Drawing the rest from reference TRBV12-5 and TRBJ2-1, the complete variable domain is DARVTQTPRHKVTEMGQEVTMRCQPILGHNTVFWYRQTMMQGLELLAYFRNRAPLDDSGMPKDRFSAEMPDATLATLKIQPSEPRDSAVYFCASGLWGNNEQFFGPGTRLTVL.

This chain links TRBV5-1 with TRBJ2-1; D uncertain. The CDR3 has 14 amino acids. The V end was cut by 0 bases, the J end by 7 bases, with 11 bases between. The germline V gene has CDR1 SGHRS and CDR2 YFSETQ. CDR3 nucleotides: TGCGCCAGCAGCTTGGAATCTCGGTTAAATGAGCAGTTCTTC. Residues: CASSLESRLNEQFF.

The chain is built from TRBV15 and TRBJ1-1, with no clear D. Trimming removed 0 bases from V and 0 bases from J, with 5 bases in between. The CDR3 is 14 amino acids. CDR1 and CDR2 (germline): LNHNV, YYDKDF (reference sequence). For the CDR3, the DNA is TGTGCCACCAGCAGAGATAGGATGAACACTGAAGCTTTCTTT. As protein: CATSRDRMNTEAFF.

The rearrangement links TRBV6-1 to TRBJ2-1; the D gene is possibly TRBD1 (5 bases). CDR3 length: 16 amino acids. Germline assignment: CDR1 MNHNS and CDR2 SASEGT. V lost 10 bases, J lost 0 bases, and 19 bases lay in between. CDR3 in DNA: TGTGCCACCTCACCGACAGAGCAACCCTCCTACAATGAGCAGTTCTTC. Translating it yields CATSPTEQPSYNEQFF.

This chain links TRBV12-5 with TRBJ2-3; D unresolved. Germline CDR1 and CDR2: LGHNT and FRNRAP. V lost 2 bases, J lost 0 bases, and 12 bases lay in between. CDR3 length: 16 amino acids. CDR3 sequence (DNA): TGTGCTAGTGGTTTGATACCGGGTCCTAGCACAGATACGCAGTATTTT. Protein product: CASGLIPGPSTDTQYF.

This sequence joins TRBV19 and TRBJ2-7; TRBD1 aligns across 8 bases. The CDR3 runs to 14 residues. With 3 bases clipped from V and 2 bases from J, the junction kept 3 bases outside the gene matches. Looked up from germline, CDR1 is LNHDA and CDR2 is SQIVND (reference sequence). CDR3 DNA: TGTGCCAGTAGTATCTGGACAGGGCCCTACGAGCAGTACTTC. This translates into CASSIWTGPYEQYF.

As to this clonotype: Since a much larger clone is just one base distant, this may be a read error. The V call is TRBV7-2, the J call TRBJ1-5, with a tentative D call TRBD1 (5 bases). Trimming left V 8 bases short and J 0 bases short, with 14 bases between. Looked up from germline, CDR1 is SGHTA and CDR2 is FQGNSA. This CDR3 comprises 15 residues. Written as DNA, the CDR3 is TGTGCCAGCGACCCACGGGGGACTAGCAATCAGCCCCAGCATTTT. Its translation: CASDPRGTSNQPQHF.

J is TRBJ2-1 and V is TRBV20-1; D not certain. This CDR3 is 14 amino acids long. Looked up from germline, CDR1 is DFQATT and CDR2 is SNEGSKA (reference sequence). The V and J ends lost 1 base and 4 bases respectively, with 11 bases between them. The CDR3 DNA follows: TGCAGTGCTAGAGTTCTGACGGAATACAATGAGCAGTTCTTC. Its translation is CSARVLTEYNEQFF.

The CDR3 coding sequence is TGTGCCAGCTCACCGGGAGTGGTCCTTAATGAAAAACTGTTTTTT. It codes for CASSPGVVLNEKLFF. The chain couples TRBV18 to TRBJ1-4; no reliable D call. The CDR3 extends over 15 amino acids. V lost 3 bases to trimming and J lost 4 bases, with 12 bases between them. Looked up from germline, CDR1 is KGHSH and CDR2 is LQKENI. The full variable domain, rest sourced from reference TRBV18 and TRBJ1-4, is NAGVMQNPRHLVRRRGQEARLRCSPMKGHSHVYWYRQLPEEGLKFMVYLQKENIIDESGMPKERFSAEFPKEGPSILRIQQVVRGDSAAYFCASSPGVVLNEKLFFGSGTQLSVL.